The following is a TCR beta chain sequence with its context. Its target is not known. This entry is derived from a study of T cell responses to AZD1222 COVID-19 vaccine. General observations from the study: Baseline seropositivity characterized only six AZD1222 recipients. At 160-218 and 743-854, vaccine-associated CD4 TCRs were dominant, and they spanned spike. Within unmutated variant regions lay the reported targets of nearly half of spike-specific TCRs. A mostly white British donor set with more females was recruited, and clonal diversity was possibly underestimated.

Trimming cost V 2 bases and J 2 bases; bases outside gene matches: 7. CDR3 size: 17 residues. Germline-derived CDR1 and CDR2 are WNHNN and SYGVQD (reference sequence). TCRdb keeps only in-frame clones here, not all; method: immunoSEQ multiplex PCR. The sample lists about 110,000 clones, about 92% occurring once. The sequences come from peripheral blood, collected on day 0 of MenACWY control vaccination. The sequence came from an adult in good health. V is TRBV10-1 and J is TRBJ2-1, with TRBD2 matching over 9 bases. The CDR3 DNA reads as TGCGCCAGCAGTGAGGAGGGGCGGGGGGGCCCCTACAATGAGCAGTTCTTC. Translated, it gives CASSEEGRGGPYNEQFF.